Listed here is a single T cell receptor (beta chain). The data are from a study of PD-L1 blockade in urothelial cancer. Looking at the study overall: Patients' atezolizumab regimen, 1,200 mg intravenously every 3 weeks, began at some point between 2014 and 2015. Counts from blood samples showed a median of 141,255 T cells. At 6 weeks and at 3 weeks (second dose) after treatment start, blood was analyzed.

The time point: pretreatment peripheral blood. Synthetic TCR analog templates were spiked into all PCRs individually. Sequenced by immunoSEQ multiplex PCR; TCRdb stores in-frame clones only, minus some. The sample has tens of thousands of clones; 84% are singletons. The J segment lost 3 bases and the V segment lost 4 bases, leaving 4 bases of the junction unmatched. Germline V CDR1 and CDR2: SQVTM, ANQGSEA. This CDR3 is built from 14 residues. This specimen consisted of PBMCs, obtained around atezolizumab (anti-PD-L1) treatment. The receptor's source is a woman in her 70s with urothelial cancer. The genes are TRBV29-1 and TRBJ1-5; 9 nucleotides match TRBD1. The CDR3 bases are TGCAGCGTTGGGACAGGGGCCGACAATCAGCCCCAGCATTTT. This encodes CSVGTGADNQPQHF.